This T cell receptor beta chain comes out of a study of shared clonotypes between healthy human individuals. Study findings and constraints: Specimens sampled were limited to blood, with tissue repertoires likely differing.

In this sample, this clone turned up a few times. Its antigen is still unknown. Trimming took 5 bases from V and 4 from J, leaving 13 bases between them. The V gene's germline CDR1 is ENHRY and CDR2 SYGVKD. The CDR3 contains 14 residues. Original data processing: Filtering differed because ImmunoSEQ produced junction-only sequences that carried no quality scores. Sequencing used immunoSEQ multiplex PCR; TCRdb keeps in-frame clones, though not all of them. The V and J calls and clone size were taken over from that table, and D and trimming were inferred from the DNA. The sample shows about 110,000 clones, 67% of them seen only once.

This chain joins TRBV10-3 and TRBJ2-3; D gene unclear. This sequence originates from a woman aged 30 to 39 in good health. The sample was memory CD8+ T cells sorted from blood. Subset reported: CD45RO+ cells pooled with CCR7-negative TemRA cells. CDR3 amino acids: CAISIGGFSDTQYF. The CDR3 nucleotides read TGTGCCATCAGTATCGGCGGATTTTCAGATACGCAGTATTTT.